Only a few counts were recorded for the clone carrying this TCR beta chain. The data were taken from a study of T cell clonotyping in hematopoietic cell transplantation. Some clones are missing from TCRdb's copy, which holds only in-frame ones; the method was immunoSEQ multiplex PCR. Counted here are some 5,000 clones, roughly 79% occurring once; the ten biggest clones make up 20% to 25%. Germline values: CDR1 SEHNR, CDR2 FQNEAQ (reference sequence). V was trimmed by 0 bases and J by 3 bases, leaving 6 bases between them. The CDR3 contains 14 residues. The input for sequencing was peripheral blood mononuclear cells, taken 100 days after allogeneic stem cell transplant. J is TRBJ2-1 and V is TRBV7-9; D is perhaps TRBD1 (5 bases). The receptor comes from a male patient between 55 and 70 years old who had an allogeneic stem cell transplant, so T cells may come from the graft donor. Some clones in this sample may be carry-over from other donors' samples. In DNA, the CDR3 is TGTGCCAGCAGCTTAGCCCAGGGCTACAATGAGCAGTTCTTC. Translation gives CASSLAQGYNEQFF.